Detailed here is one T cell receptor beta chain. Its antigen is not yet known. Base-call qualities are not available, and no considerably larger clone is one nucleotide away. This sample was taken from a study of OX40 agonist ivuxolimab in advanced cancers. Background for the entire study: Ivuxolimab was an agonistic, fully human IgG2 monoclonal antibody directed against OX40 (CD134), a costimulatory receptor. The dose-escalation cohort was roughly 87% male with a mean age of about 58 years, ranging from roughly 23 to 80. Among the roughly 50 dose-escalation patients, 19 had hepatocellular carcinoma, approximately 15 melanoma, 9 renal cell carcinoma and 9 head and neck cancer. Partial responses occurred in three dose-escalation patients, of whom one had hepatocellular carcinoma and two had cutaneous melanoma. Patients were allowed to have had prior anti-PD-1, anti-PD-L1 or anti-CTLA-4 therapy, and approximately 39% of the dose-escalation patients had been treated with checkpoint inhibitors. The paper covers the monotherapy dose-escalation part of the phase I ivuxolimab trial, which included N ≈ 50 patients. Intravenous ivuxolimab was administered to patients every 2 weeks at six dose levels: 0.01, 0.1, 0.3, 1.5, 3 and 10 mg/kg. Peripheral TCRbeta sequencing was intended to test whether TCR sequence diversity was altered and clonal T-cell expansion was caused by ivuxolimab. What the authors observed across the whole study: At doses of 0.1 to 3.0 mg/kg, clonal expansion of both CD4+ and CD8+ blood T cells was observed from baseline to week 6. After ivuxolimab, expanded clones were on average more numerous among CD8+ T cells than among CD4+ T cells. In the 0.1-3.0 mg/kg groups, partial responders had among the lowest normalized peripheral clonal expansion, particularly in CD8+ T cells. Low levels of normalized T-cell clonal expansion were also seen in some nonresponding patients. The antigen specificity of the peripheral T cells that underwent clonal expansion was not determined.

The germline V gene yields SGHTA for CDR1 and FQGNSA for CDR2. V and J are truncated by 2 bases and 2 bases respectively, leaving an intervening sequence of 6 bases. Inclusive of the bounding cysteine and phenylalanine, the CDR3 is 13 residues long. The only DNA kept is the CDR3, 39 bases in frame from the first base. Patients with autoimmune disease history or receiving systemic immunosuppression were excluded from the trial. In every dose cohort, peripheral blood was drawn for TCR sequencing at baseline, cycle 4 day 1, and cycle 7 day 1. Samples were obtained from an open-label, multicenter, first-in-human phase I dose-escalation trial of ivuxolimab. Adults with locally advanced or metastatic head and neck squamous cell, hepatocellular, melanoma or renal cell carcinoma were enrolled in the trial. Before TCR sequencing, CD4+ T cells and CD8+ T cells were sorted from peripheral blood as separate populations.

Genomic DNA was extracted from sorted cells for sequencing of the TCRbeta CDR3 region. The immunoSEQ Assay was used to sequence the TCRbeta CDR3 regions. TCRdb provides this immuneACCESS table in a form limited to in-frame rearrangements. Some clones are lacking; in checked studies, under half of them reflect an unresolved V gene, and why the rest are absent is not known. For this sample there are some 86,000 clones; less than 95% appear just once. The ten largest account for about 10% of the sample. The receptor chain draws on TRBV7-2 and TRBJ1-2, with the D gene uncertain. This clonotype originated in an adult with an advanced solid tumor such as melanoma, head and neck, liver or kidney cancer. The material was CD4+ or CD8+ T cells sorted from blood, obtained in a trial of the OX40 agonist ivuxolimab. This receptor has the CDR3 CASSLYTNYGYTF. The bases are TGTGCCAGCAGCTTATACACCAACTATGGCTACACCTTC. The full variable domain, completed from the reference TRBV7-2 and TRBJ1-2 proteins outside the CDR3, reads GAGVSQSPSNKVTEKGKDVELRCDPISGHTALYWYRQSLGQGLEFLIYFQGNSAPDKSGLPSDRFSAERTGGSVSTLTIQRTQQEDSAVYLCASSLYTNYGYTFGSGTRLTVV.